The present entry profiles one T cell receptor (beta chain) with its context. This entry comes from a study of Ad26.COV2.S vaccination and SARS-CoV-2 variants. Study-level information: Intramuscular Ad26.COV2.S at 5x10^10 or 1x10^11 viral particles.

Treatment given: some 20 received Ad26.COV2.S at low or high dose, single or two shots; roughly 5 received placebo; per-sample allocation not given. At day 63 after the first vaccine or placebo injection, samples were drawn. Within Boston, the person who donated was an adult of 18-55 years. The vaccine antigen was prefusion-stabilized Wuhan SARS-CoV-2 spike. Repertoires were generated with immunoSEQ multiplex PCR, while TCRdb's copy carries only in-frame clones and drops some. The sample consists of over 450,000 clones, roughly nine tenths of them appearing once. Deletions cut 0 bases from V and 6 bases from J, with 15 bases between. Germline loops: CDR1 LGHDT, CDR2 YNNKEL (reference sequence). The CDR3 has 15 residues.

The rearrangement uses TRBV3-1 (or the pseudogene TRBV3-2) and TRBJ2-7; possibly TRBD1 or TRBD2 for D (6 bases each). The TCR was taken from a person aged 18-60 years who received the Ad26.COV2.S COVID-19 vaccine or a placebo. The sample in question was peripheral blood, obtained in a trial of Ad26.COV2.S vaccine versus placebo. The CDR3 spells CASSQDLGRGGEQYF. The CDR3 DNA sequence: TGTGCCAGCAGCCAAGATTTGGGCAGGGGAGGCGAGCAGTACTTC.